Listed here are 30 T cell receptor beta chains from one sample, sequenced in a study of T cell responses to AZD1222 COVID-19 vaccine. Measured with immunoSEQ multiplex PCR; TCRdb has only the in-frame clones, and not every one. This repertoire shows about 140,000 clones, approximately 92% found once; its top ten account for roughly 3.1%. The sample consisted of peripheral blood, taken on day 0 of AZD1222 vaccination. The receptor source for this set is an adult in good health.

This clone has only one observation. The rearrangement uses TRBV9 and TRBJ2-7, with D tentatively TRBD2 (6 bases). This CDR3 is 12 amino acids long. Germline V gives CDR1 SGDLS, CDR2 YYNGEE. With 3 bases removed from V and 6 bases from J, the gap between germline ends came to 10 bases. CDR3 DNA sequence: TGTGCCAGCAGCGAATACGGGGGCGAGCAGTACTTC. Translation gives CASSEYGGEQYF. The full variable domain, with the rest looked up from reference TRBV9 and TRBJ2-7, is DSGVTQTPKHLITATGQRVTLRCSPRSGDLSVYWYQQSLDQGLQFLIQYYNGEERAKGNILERFSAQQFPDLHSELNLSSLELGDSALYFCASSEYGGEQYFGPGTRLTVT.

In its sample, this clone was seen once. CDR3 amino acids: CASRQGAEAFF. The CDR3 nucleotides are TGTGCCAGTAGGCAGGGGGCTGAAGCTTTCTTT. The chain joins TRBV19 to TRBJ1-1, with 7 bases aligning to TRBD1. Trimming took 6 bases from V and 6 from J; bases not matched to a gene: 1. Germline CDR1 LNHDA, CDR2 SQIVND (reference sequence). This CDR3 is 11 amino acids long.

This chain links TRBV19 with TRBJ1-5; 7 bases align to TRBD1. Unmatched junction bases numbered 13, after V lost 5 bases and J lost 0 bases. The CDR3 runs 18 residues. CDR1 and CDR2 (germline): LNHDA, SQIVND (reference sequence). The CDR3 loop reads CASSSPPGTAYSNQPQHF. For the CDR3, the DNA is TGTGCCAGTAGTTCCCCTCCAGGGACAGCTTATAGCAATCAGCCCCAGCATTTT.

The gene calls are TRBV3-1 (or the pseudogene TRBV3-2) and TRBJ1-4, with D possibly matching TRBD1 (5 bases). The V and J ends lost 4 bases and 6 bases respectively, with 12 bases between them. Looked up from germline, CDR1 is LGHDT and CDR2 is YNNKEL (reference sequence). The CDR3 totals 14 residues. The CDR3 DNA reads TGTGCCAGCAGCCGGCGGCAGGGCTATGAAAAACTGTTTTTT. It encodes CASSRRQGYEKLFF.

The chain recombines TRBV20-1 with TRBJ1-1, with 7 bases matching TRBD1. CDR1 DFQATT and CDR2 SNEGSKA come from the germline V gene (reference sequence). With 5 bases clipped from V and 7 bases from J, the junction kept 4 bases outside the gene matches. This CDR3 contains 11 residues. The CDR3 region is CSALGQIEAFF. The CDR3, as DNA: TGCAGTGCTCTGGGACAGATTGAAGCTTTCTTT.

This rearrangement joins TRBV19 to TRBJ1-5; TRBD1 matches 7 bases. V gave up 5 bases and J gave up 6 bases; unmatched junction bases: 10. CDR1 and CDR2 (germline): LNHDA, SQIVND (reference sequence). The CDR3 is made up of 15 amino acids. The CDR3 here is CASSAQGGSVQPQHF. For the CDR3, the DNA is TGTGCCAGTAGTGCGCAGGGGGGATCGGTTCAGCCCCAGCATTTT.

The rearrangement uses TRBV13 and TRBJ1-5, with 8 bases fitting TRBD1. The CDR3 has 14 residues. Germline assignment: CDR1 PRHDT and CDR2 FYEKMQ (reference sequence). J was trimmed by 6 bases and V by 0 bases; bases with no gene match: 1. CDR3 sequence (DNA): TGTGCCAGCAGCTTAGGCAGGGGGCTTCAGCCCCAGCATTTT. It encodes CASSLGRGLQPQHF.

Here the CDR3 DNA reads TGTGCCAGCAGCTCCCTTGCCAGCGGGTTGTACAATGAGCAGTTCTTC. Its translation: CASSSLASGLYNEQFF. J is TRBJ2-1 and V is TRBV6-2 or TRBV6-3; D is possibly TRBD2 (6 bases). The germline V gene has CDR1 MNHEY and CDR2 SVGEGT. CDR3 length: 16 amino acids. V lost 6 bases and J lost 4, with 19 bases in between.

The J gene is TRBJ2-1, the V gene TRBV6-5; 11 bases are shared with TRBD2. The CDR3 is 14 residues long. J was trimmed by 10 bases and V by 5 bases; bases with no gene match: 7. CDR1 is MNHEY and CDR2 is SVGAGI in the germline V gene. CDR3 sequence: CASSQTSGTTEQFF. The CDR3, as DNA: TGTGCCAGCAGTCAGACTAGCGGGACGACAGAGCAGTTCTTC.

CDR3 residues: CASSLVAESTDTQYF. CDR3 bases: TGTGCCAGCAGCTTAGTGGCGGAGAGCACAGATACGCAGTATTTT. This chain connects TRBV7-9 to TRBJ2-3; D uncertain. Germline-derived CDR1 and CDR2 are SEHNR and FQNEAQ (reference sequence). V shed 1 base and J shed 0 bases, with 8 bases lying between them. The CDR3 sequence is 15 residues long.

The chain has TRBV19 and TRBJ2-6, with TRBD2 identical over 10 bases. The V segment lost 2 bases and the J segment 2 bases; nucleotides outside the gene matches: 3. The CDR3 runs to 17 residues. Germline V lookup: CDR1 LNHDA, CDR2 SQIVND (reference sequence). CDR3: CASSIPLAGTGANVLTF. CDR3 coding DNA: TGTGCCAGTAGTATACCACTAGCGGGAACTGGGGCCAACGTCCTGACTTTC. Looking up the rest from reference TRBV19 and TRBJ2-6 gives the full variable domain: DGGITQSPKYLFRKEGQNVTLSCEQNLNHDAMYWYRQDPGQGLRLIYYSQIVNDFQKGDIAEGYSVSREKKESFPLTVTSAQKNPTAFYLCASSIPLAGTGANVLTFGAGSRLTVL.

The chain uses TRBV7-6 and TRBJ2-7, with 9 positions matching TRBD2. This CDR3 comprises 16 residues. Trimming took 0 bases from V and 2 from J; bases not matched to a gene: 5. Germline V gene data show CDR1 as SGHVS and CDR2 as FNYEAQ. CDR3 nucleotides: TGTGCCAGCAGCTTAGCCCCGACTAGCGGAGCCTACGAGCAGTACTTC. This encodes CASSLAPTSGAYEQYF.

This chain links TRBV5-1 with TRBJ1-5; D is possibly TRBD1 (6 bases). The CDR3 totals 16 residues. The V and J ends lost 4 bases and 0 bases respectively, with 14 bases between them. Germline V gives CDR1 SGHRS, CDR2 YFSETQ. Written as DNA, the CDR3 is TGCGCCAGCAGCATGACAGGCCCGTATAGCAATCAGCCCCAGCATTTT. Its protein is CASSMTGPYSNQPQHF. Looking up the rest from reference TRBV5-1 and TRBJ1-5 gives the full variable domain: KAGVTQTPRYLIKTRGQQVTLSCSPISGHRSVSWYQQTPGQGLQFLFEYFSETQRNKGNFPGRFSGRQFSNSRSEMNVSTLELGDSALYLCASSMTGPYSNQPQHFGDGTRLSIL.

This sequence joins TRBV25-1 and TRBJ1-2, with 9 nucleotides matching TRBD1. The ends lost 4 bases at V and 3 bases at J; junction bases unmatched: 9. The CDR3 spans 16 residues. CDR1 is MGHDK and CDR2 is SYGVNS in the germline V gene. CDR3 in DNA: TGTGCCAGCAGTGCGGGAAACAGGGGGCTTTACTATGGCTACACCTTC. Translating gives CASSAGNRGLYYGYTF.

The CDR3 sequence: CASSLGHSNTEAFF. CDR3 DNA sequence: TGTGCCAGCAGCTTGGGACACTCGAACACTGAAGCTTTCTTT. V and J are TRBV5-6 and TRBJ1-1, with D hard to call. Trimming shortened V by 0 bases and J by 1 base, and 7 bases separated the two germline ends. The germline V gene has CDR1 SGHDT and CDR2 YYEEEE. This CDR3 spans 14 amino acids.

V gene TRBV6-2 or TRBV6-3 combines with J gene TRBJ1-5; 10 bases align to TRBD1. This CDR3 region has 14 residues. Looked up from germline, CDR1 is MNHEY and CDR2 is SVGEGT. V shed 2 bases and J 12 bases; nucleotides not matched to a gene: 7. In nucleotides, the CDR3 is TGTGCCAGCAGTTACCTCGACAGGGGGCAACTCCAGCATTTT. Translating it yields CASSYLDRGQLQHF.

The chain employs TRBV6-4 and TRBJ1-1; TRBD1 agrees at 10 bases. Germline CDR1 MRHNA, CDR2 SNTAGT. This CDR3 has 14 amino acids. Unmatched junction bases numbered 5, after V lost 6 bases and J lost 4 bases. CDR3 amino acids: CASSLGQGGTEAFF. In nucleotides, the CDR3 is TGTGCCAGCAGCCTCGGACAGGGGGGCACTGAAGCTTTCTTT.

The chain recombines TRBV20-1 with TRBJ2-1; D is ambiguous. Deletions cut 6 bases from V and 8 bases from J, with 8 bases between. Germline CDR1 DFQATT, CDR2 SNEGSKA (reference sequence). This CDR3 contains 10 residues. The DNA of the CDR3 is TGCAGTGCAGTAGGGTATGAGCAGTTCTTC. Translating it yields CSAVGYEQFF.

The chain joins TRBV5-1 to TRBJ2-1, with D perhaps TRBD2 (6 bases). Germline assignment: CDR1 SGHRS and CDR2 YFSETQ. Trimming took off 3 bases at V and 6 bases at J, with 16 bases between the two ends. This CDR3 comprises 15 residues. The CDR3 DNA follows: TGCGCCAGCAGCTCGGCCGTCAGGACTATCAATGAGCAGTTCTTC. The encoded protein is CASSSAVRTINEQFF.

This chain connects TRBV19 to TRBJ2-7; D is tentatively TRBD1 or TRBD2 (6 bases each). The CDR3 has 14 residues. Trimming removed 6 bases from V and 0 bases from J, with 12 bases in between. Per the germline V gene, CDR1 is LNHDA and CDR2 is SQIVND (reference sequence). The CDR3 DNA sequence: TGTGCCAGTAGGGATAGGGGGGACTCCTACGAGCAGTACTTC. This codes for CASRDRGDSYEQYF.

This clone was seen only once. This chain uses TRBV7-9 with TRBJ1-5; 8 nucleotides align to TRBD1. Per the germline V gene, CDR1 is SEHNR and CDR2 is FQNEAQ (reference sequence). V shed 4 bases, J shed 0 bases, and the junction held 11 bases outside the gene matches. CDR3 length equals 18 residues. The CDR3 loop reads CASSSGQGGGYSNQPQHF. CDR3 sequence (DNA): TGTGCCAGCAGCTCAGGACAGGGAGGGGGTTATAGCAATCAGCCCCAGCATTTT.

The V call is TRBV9, the J call TRBJ2-2; 9 bases align to TRBD1. The J segment lost 3 bases and the V segment lost 0 bases, leaving 6 bases of the junction unmatched. The germline V gene has CDR1 SGDLS and CDR2 YYNGEE. The CDR3 is 17 amino acids. The chain's CDR3 is CASSVGGTGRYTGELFF. For the CDR3, the DNA is TGTGCCAGCAGCGTAGGAGGGACAGGGAGGTACACCGGGGAGCTGTTTTTT.

V is TRBV19 and J is TRBJ2-7, with D perhaps TRBD1 or TRBD2 (5 bases each). The germline CDR1 and CDR2 sequences are LNHDA and SQIVND (reference sequence). The CDR3 has 15 amino acids. V was shortened by 5 bases and J by 0 bases, with 14 bases between the two germline ends. DNA of the CDR3: TGTGCCAGTAGTGCAGGGACCCTAAGCTCCTACGAGCAGTACTTC. Translation: CASSAGTLSSYEQYF.

This chain connects TRBV30 to TRBJ1-6; no clear D. The CDR3 sequence is 16 residues long. Trimming shortened V by 0 bases and J by 2 bases, and 11 bases separated the two germline ends. Germline-derived CDR1 and CDR2 are GTSNPN and SVGIG (reference sequence). The CDR3 DNA is TGTGCCTGGAGTGTACCCCGAAGGACCTATAATTCACCCCTCCACTTT. This translates into CAWSVPRRTYNSPLHF.

V usage is TRBV18 and J usage is TRBJ1-2; maybe TRBD1 (5 bases). CDR1 and CDR2 from the germline V gene are KGHSH and LQKENI. Trimming took off 6 bases at V and 6 bases at J, with 17 bases between the two ends. The CDR3 length is 14 residues. The CDR3 spells CASSGSGSRDGYTF. In DNA form, the CDR3 reads TGTGCCAGCTCCGGGAGTGGGAGCAGGGATGGCTACACCTTC.

CDR3 protein: CAIGNWETDYGYTF. In DNA form, the CDR3 reads TGTGCCATCGGCAATTGGGAAACGGACTATGGCTACACCTTC. V is TRBV10-3 and J is TRBJ1-2; D not certain. Deletions cut 8 bases from V and 3 bases from J, with 16 bases between. The length of the CDR3 is 14 residues. Germline V gives CDR1 ENHRY, CDR2 SYGVKD.

The chain couples TRBV6-1 to TRBJ2-1, with D possibly being TRBD1 (5 bases). CDR3 length: 17 amino acids. CDR1 MNHNS and CDR2 SASEGT come from the germline V gene. V was cut by 0 bases and J by 6 bases, with 18 bases left in between. The CDR3 DNA reads TGTGCCAGCAGTGAAGCCCCTAGGTGGTTAAGGGGCAATGAGCAGTTCTTC. Its translation is CASSEAPRWLRGNEQFF.

V is TRBV3-1 (or the pseudogene TRBV3-2) and J is TRBJ2-7; 7 nucleotides align to TRBD2. The CDR3 is 17 residues long. Germline lookup yields CDR1 LGHDT and CDR2 YNNKEL (reference sequence). Losses at the gene ends were 6 bases for V and 3 bases for J; bases not matched to a gene: 17. The CDR3 reads CASSRKPGLVPLYEQYF. The CDR3 DNA follows: TGTGCCAGCAGTCGTAAACCTGGACTAGTGCCCCTCTACGAGCAGTACTTC.

In this sample, this clone turned up once. This chain uses TRBV21-1 with TRBJ2-4. TRBV21-1 is recorded as a pseudogene. The CDR3 runs 16 residues. The CDR3 reads CASSKAWQSVKNIQYF. The CDR3 nucleotides read TGTGCCAGCAGCAAAGCGTGGCAGTCGGTCAAAAACATTCAGTACTTC.

J is TRBJ1-1 and V is TRBV4-1; no reliable D call. The CDR3 is 13 amino acids. Germline-derived CDR1 and CDR2 are MGHRA and YSYEKL. With 3 bases removed from V and 5 bases from J, the gap between germline ends came to 10 bases. DNA of the CDR3: TGCGCCAGCAGCCAGGTATTAGGAACTGAAGCTTTCTTT. This translates into CASSQVLGTEAFF.